The 19 T cell receptor beta chains presented below share a single source sample, sequenced in a study of blood T cell repertoires in COVID-19. Assay used: immunoSEQ multiplex PCR; TCRdb lists only in-frame clones, some missing. The data show 35,000 or so clones, almost 90% seen once. Sequenced input: peripheral blood. Receptors were obtained from a human donor in a cohort sampled during active COVID-19.

A remark on this clone: Additional DNA sequences in this sample encode the identical CDR3. The genes are TRBV19 and TRBJ1-1, with D uncertain. Germline CDR1 LNHDA, CDR2 SQIVND (reference sequence). The ends were cut back, 1 base at V and 0 bases at J, with 3 bases in the middle. This CDR3 is built from 13 residues. In DNA form, the CDR3 reads TGTGCCAGTAGTATAGCAGTGAACACTGAAGCTTTCTTT. The encoded protein is CASSIAVNTEAFF.

This rearrangement joins TRBV6-6 to TRBJ2-5; 10 bases fit TRBD2. This CDR3 has 14 amino acids. Germline V gives CDR1 MNHNY, CDR2 SVGAGI (reference sequence). Losses at the gene ends were 5 bases for V and 5 bases for J; bases not matched to a gene: 5. The CDR3 bases are TGTGCCAGCAGTCAGGGACTAGCGATGGAGACCCAGTACTTC. Translated: CASSQGLAMETQYF.

The chain uses TRBV10-1 and TRBJ2-1; tentative D call: TRBD2 (6 bases). Per germline, CDR1 WNHNN and CDR2 SYGVQD (reference sequence). This CDR3 has 16 residues. Trimming stripped 11 bases from V and 0 bases from J, with 20 bases between. CDR3 bases: TGCGCCGGCGGAGGGCAGTCGGCCGGCTCCTACAATGAGCAGTTCTTC. Translating it yields CAGGGQSAGSYNEQFF.

The chain combines TRBV6-4 with TRBJ2-1; 12 positions agree with TRBD1. V was pared by 3 bases and J by 4 bases, with 1 base of the junction left unmatched. This CDR3 region has 15 residues. In germline, CDR1 is MRHNA, CDR2 SNTAGT. CDR3 sequence: CASSEGQGAYNEQFF. The CDR3 bases are TGTGCCAGCAGTGAGGGACAGGGGGCATACAATGAGCAGTTCTTC.

CDR3 bases: TGTGCCAGCAGCTTGGGCGGGGGGGGCACAGATACGCAGTATTTT. This encodes CASSLGGGGTDTQYF. The chain carries TRBV5-5 and TRBJ2-3; 9 positions match TRBD2. The CDR3 covers 15 residues. Germline V lookup: CDR1 SGHKS, CDR2 YYEKEE (reference sequence). Losses at the gene ends were 0 bases for V and 1 base for J; bases not matched to a gene: 0.

The chain employs TRBV13 and TRBJ2-7; 9 bases match TRBD1. Germline CDR1 and CDR2: PRHDT and FYEKMQ (reference sequence). Germline trimming cut 5 bases from V and 5 bases from J; bases unmatched to any gene: 10. This CDR3 comprises 15 residues. CDR3 sequence: CASSTTGTGIDEQYF. The CDR3 nucleotides are TGTGCCAGCAGCACCACCGGGACAGGGATTGACGAGCAGTACTTC.

The chain is built from TRBV7-8 and TRBJ1-1, with D hard to call. Germline V lookup: CDR1 SGHVS, CDR2 FQNEAQ. V was shortened by 3 bases and J by 1 base, with 15 bases between the two germline ends. This CDR3 comprises 16 residues. The CDR3 nucleotides read TGTGCCAGCAGCTTTATAACAGATGGAACGAACACTGAAGCTTTCTTT. This codes for CASSFITDGTNTEAFF.

The V and J genes are TRBV6-5 and TRBJ2-2, with D perhaps matching TRBD2 (5 bases). V shed 3 bases and J shed 6 bases, with 11 bases lying between them. CDR3 length equals 14 residues. Germline-derived CDR1 and CDR2 are MNHEY and SVGAGI. The CDR3 protein is CASSYSLEAGELFF. CDR3 bases: TGTGCCAGCAGTTATTCACTAGAGGCCGGGGAGCTGTTTTTT.

The chain links TRBV7-3 to TRBJ2-1, with D possibly TRBD1 on 5 matching bases. CDR3 length: 12 residues. Trimming left V 3 bases short and J 6 bases short, with 6 bases between. Per germline, CDR1 SGHTA and CDR2 FQGTGA. In nucleotides, the CDR3 is TGTGCCAGCAGCTTTACAGGCAATGAGCAGTTCTTC. It specifies CASSFTGNEQFF.

The chain employs TRBV5-1 and TRBJ2-7, with D maybe TRBD2 (6 bases). Per germline, CDR1 SGHRS and CDR2 YFSETQ. V gave up 4 bases and J gave up 0 bases, with 17 bases separating them. The CDR3 is 16 residues long. For the CDR3, the DNA is TGCGCCAGCAGCACGGCCCCCGGGGGTGGCTCCTACGAGCAGTACTTC. Amino acids: CASSTAPGGGSYEQYF. The whole variable domain, remainder taken from reference TRBV5-1 and TRBJ2-7, is KAGVTQTPRYLIKTRGQQVTLSCSPISGHRSVSWYQQTPGQGLQFLFEYFSETQRNKGNFPGRFSGRQFSNSRSEMNVSTLELGDSALYLCASSTAPGGGSYEQYFGPGTRLTVT.

A few counts support this clone. The V call is TRBV5-6, the J call TRBJ1-1; a possible D gene is TRBD1 (6 bases). V was trimmed by 4 bases and J by 4 bases, leaving 20 bases between them. The CDR3 runs to 16 residues. Germline-derived CDR1 and CDR2 are SGHDT and YYEEEE. In DNA form, the CDR3 reads TGTGCCAGCAGCCCTCGACAGGCGGTCGGGTTCACTGAAGCTTTCTTT. Its translation: CASSPRQAVGFTEAFF.

This clone appeared once. The chain uses TRBV7-8 and TRBJ2-3; the D gene is possibly TRBD2 (5 bases). The CDR3 sequence is 15 residues long. Germline V gene sequence: CDR1 SGHVS, CDR2 FQNEAQ. V was trimmed by 4 bases and J by 3 bases, leaving 14 bases between them. The CDR3 sequence: CASSSQRGRTDTQYF. The CDR3 DNA follows: TGTGCCAGCAGCTCCCAGCGTGGGAGAACAGATACGCAGTATTTT.

This clone has a single count. J is TRBJ2-3 and V is TRBV9, with TRBD1 matching 10 bases. The germline V gene encodes CDR1 SGDLS and CDR2 YYNGEE. The CDR3 extends over 16 amino acids. With 2 bases clipped from V and 4 bases from J, the junction kept 7 bases outside the gene matches. CDR3 protein: CASSVVSGTGADTQYF. As DNA, the CDR3 is TGTGCCAGCAGCGTGGTCTCCGGGACAGGGGCAGATACGCAGTATTTT.

The rearrangement uses TRBV4-3 and TRBJ2-7; 10 nucleotides align to TRBD1. After removal of 1 base from V and 7 bases from J, the junction contained 4 bases not matched to a gene. This CDR3 contains 14 residues. Germline CDR1 LGHNA, CDR2 YSLEER. The CDR3 DNA reads TGCGCCAGCAGCCAAGGACAGGGGGCGCAGGAGCAGTACTTC. It is translated as CASSQGQGAQEQYF.

The chain links TRBV11-3 to TRBJ1-6; D remains ambiguous. The CDR3 covers 14 residues. From germline, CDR1 is SGHNT and CDR2 YENEEA. Trimming stripped 5 bases from V and 8 bases from J, with 13 bases between. CDR3 in amino acids: CASSAGGIDSPLHF. The CDR3 DNA reads TGTGCCAGCAGCGCAGGCGGGATAGATTCACCCCTCCACTTT.

The rearrangement uses TRBV19 and TRBJ1-1; D possibly corresponds to TRBD1 (6 bases). Germline V gives CDR1 LNHDA, CDR2 SQIVND (reference sequence). Trimming shortened V by 7 bases and J by 5 bases, and 14 bases separated the two germline ends. The CDR3 consists of 13 residues. The CDR3 here is CASTDYRVTEAFF. The CDR3 DNA follows: TGTGCCAGTACCGATTACAGGGTTACTGAAGCTTTCTTT.

The V gene is TRBV28, the J gene TRBJ1-6; 7 bases fit TRBD1. Germline lookup yields CDR1 MDHEN and CDR2 SYDVKM. The CDR3 has 18 residues. Unmatched junction bases numbered 15, after V lost 10 bases and J lost 0 bases. CDR3 sequence: CATTPAGTASSYNSPLHF. The CDR3 region has the DNA TGTGCCACTACCCCGGCTGGGACAGCGAGCTCCTATAATTCACCCCTCCACTTT.

The chain combines TRBV5-1 with TRBJ2-7; 8 positions match TRBD1. The CDR3 runs 14 residues. V dropped 0 bases and J dropped 4; count of bases not matched to a gene: 3. From germline, CDR1 is SGHRS and CDR2 YFSETQ. The CDR3 sequence: CASSLAGGKYEQYF. In nucleotides, the CDR3 is TGCGCCAGCAGCTTGGCAGGGGGCAAGTACGAGCAGTACTTC. The full variable domain, completed using reference TRBV5-1 and TRBJ2-7, is KAGVTQTPRYLIKTRGQQVTLSCSPISGHRSVSWYQQTPGQGLQFLFEYFSETQRNKGNFPGRFSGRQFSNSRSEMNVSTLELGDSALYLCASSLAGGKYEQYFGPGTRLTVT.

Turning to this clone: In the same sample, other DNA sequences code for this CDR3. This chain links TRBV19 with TRBJ2-3; perhaps TRBD2 as D (6 bases). The length of the CDR3 is 13 residues. The V gene lost 8 bases and the J gene lost 3 bases, with 12 bases spanning the gap. In germline, CDR1 is LNHDA, CDR2 SQIVND (reference sequence). This CDR3 is CASRLGGTDTQYF. The CDR3 DNA reads as TGTGCCAGTCGATTGGGAGGTACAGATACGCAGTATTTT. Combining the CDR3 with reference TRBV19 and TRBJ2-3 gives the whole variable domain DGGITQSPKYLFRKEGQNVTLSCEQNLNHDAMYWYRQDPGQGLRLIYYSQIVNDFQKGDIAEGYSVSREKKESFPLTVTSAQKNPTAFYLCASRLGGTDTQYFGPGTRLTVL.